The source of this T cell receptor (beta chain) is a study of blood T cell repertoires in COVID-19. Looking at the study overall: Donors in the United States, Italy and Spain gave samples during acute or convalescent COVID-19. Sources were T cells, B-cell-depleted T cells, or PBMCs; the material itself was cDNA or gDNA.

As handled by the study authors: Reference gene primer amplification gave estimated nucleated cell counts. Produced via immunoSEQ multiplex PCR; TCRdb's table is partial and in-frame only. Clone size and the V and J calls come from that table; the DNA yielded D and trimming. The sample contains about 210,000 clones, 83% of which appear only once. The germline gives CDR1 MNHEY, CDR2 SMNVEV (reference sequence). This CDR3 is built from 20 residues. The junction had 18 bases not matched to a gene; V was cut back by 3 bases and J by 5 bases. The J gene is TRBJ2-2, the V gene TRBV27, with TRBD2 matching over 10 bases. Specimen: peripheral blood. The source of this sequence is a woman between 45 and 60 years old with acute or convalescent COVID-19. The CDR3 bases are TGTGCCAGCAGTTTGAGGAGGGCGAGGCTAGCGGGAGCGGGGACCGGGGAGCTGTTTTTT. Translated: CASSLRRARLAGAGTGELFF.